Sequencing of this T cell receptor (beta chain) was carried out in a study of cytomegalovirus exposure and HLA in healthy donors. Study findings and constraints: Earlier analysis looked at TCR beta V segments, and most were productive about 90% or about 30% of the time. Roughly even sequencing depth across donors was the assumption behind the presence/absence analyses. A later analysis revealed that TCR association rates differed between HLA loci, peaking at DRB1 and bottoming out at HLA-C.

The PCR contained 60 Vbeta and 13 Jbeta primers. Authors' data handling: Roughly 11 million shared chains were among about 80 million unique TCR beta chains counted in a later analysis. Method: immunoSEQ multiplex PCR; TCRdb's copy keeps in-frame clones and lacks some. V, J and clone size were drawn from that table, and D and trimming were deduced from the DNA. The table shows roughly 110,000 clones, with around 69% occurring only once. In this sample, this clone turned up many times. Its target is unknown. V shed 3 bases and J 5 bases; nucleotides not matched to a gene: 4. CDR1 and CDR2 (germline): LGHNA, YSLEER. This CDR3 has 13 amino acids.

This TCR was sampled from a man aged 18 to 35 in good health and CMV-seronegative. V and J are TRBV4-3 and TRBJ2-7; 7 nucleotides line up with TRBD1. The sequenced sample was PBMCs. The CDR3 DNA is TGCGCCAGCAGCCATCTTACAGGGGACGAGCAGTACTTC. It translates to CASSHLTGDEQYF.